This T cell receptor (beta chain) came from a study of T cell responses to AZD1222 COVID-19 vaccine. Findings and caveats of the study: Breadth and depth of Spike-specific TCRs rose after two AZD1222 doses. Sampling captured repertoires only after the peak T cell response.

Concerning this clone: Its target is unknown.

Profiled with immunoSEQ multiplex PCR; TCRdb holds only in-frame clones, not every one. The sample lists 20,000 to 25,000 clones; around 83% were seen once. The CDR3 has 13 residues. Germline V CDR1 and CDR2: SGHRS, YFSETQ. V gave up 5 bases and J gave up 5 bases; unmatched junction bases: 6. The chain uses TRBV5-1 and TRBJ2-7; TRBD1 agrees at 8 bases. Specimen: peripheral blood, collected 28 days after the second AZD1222 dose. The sequence derives from an adult who received the AZD1222 COVID-19 vaccine. The CDR3 is CASRPGQGNEQYF. In DNA form, the CDR3 reads TGCGCCAGCAGGCCCGGACAGGGCAACGAGCAGTACTTC.